These 19 T cell receptor beta chains were sequenced from one sample in a study of blood T cell repertoires in COVID-19. Assay: immunoSEQ multiplex PCR; the TCRdb copy retains only in-frame clones and omits some. Of some 240,000 clones listed, roughly 90% were seen once; the top ten hold around 0.84%. Sequenced: peripheral blood. The receptors were gathered from a man aged 60 to 69 with COVID-19, enrolled during active disease.

The chain has TRBV12-3 or TRBV12-4 and TRBJ1-6, with D unclear. The CDR3 is 13 residues long. The V and J ends lost 2 bases and 7 bases respectively, with 6 bases between them. The CDR3 loop is CASSLTENSPLHF. The CDR3, as DNA: TGTGCCAGCAGTTTAACTGAAAATTCACCCCTCCACTTT.

The J gene is TRBJ1-5, the V gene TRBV3-1 (or the pseudogene TRBV3-2); 9 bases map to TRBD1. There are 19 residues in the CDR3. Trimming took 4 bases from V and 6 from J; bases not matched to a gene: 19. Germline-derived CDR1 and CDR2 are LGHDT and YNNKEL (reference sequence). The CDR3 DNA reads TGTGCCAGCAGCCGCACCGGGACAGGGAATTTCGTAACGATTCAGCCCCAGCATTTT. Residues: CASSRTGTGNFVTIQPQHF.

The chain is built from TRBV9 and TRBJ1-1; D possibly corresponds to TRBD1 (6 bases). The CDR3 sequence is 13 residues long. Germline V CDR1 and CDR2: SGDLS, YYNGEE. Deletions cut 10 bases from V and 5 bases from J, with 18 bases between. CDR3: CAGATGTGTEAFF. In DNA form, the CDR3 reads TGTGCCGGCGCCACAGGGACGGGGACTGAAGCTTTCTTT. Variable domain in full (rest from reference TRBV9 and TRBJ1-1): DSGVTQTPKHLITATGQRVTLRCSPRSGDLSVYWYQQSLDQGLQFLIQYYNGEERAKGNILERFSAQQFPDLHSELNLSSLELGDSALYFCAGATGTGTEAFFGQGTRLTVV.

The chain carries TRBV7-9 and TRBJ2-4, with 10 bases lining up with TRBD2. This CDR3 has 19 amino acids. Germline trimming cut 5 bases from V and 1 base from J; bases unmatched to any gene: 14. Germline values: CDR1 SEHNR, CDR2 FQNEAQ (reference sequence). The chain's CDR3 is CASSAVEAGGPWAKNIQYF. DNA for the CDR3: TGTGCCAGCAGCGCGGTGGAAGCGGGAGGGCCTTGGGCCAAAAACATTCAGTACTTC.

CDR3 loop: CASSFHTEAYNEQFF. The DNA for the CDR3 is TGTGCCAGCAGCTTTCATACCGAAGCGTACAATGAGCAGTTCTTC. The rearrangement joins TRBV7-9 to TRBJ2-1; no firm D call. Trimming removed 3 bases at V and 4 bases at J, with 13 bases between. The CDR3 contains 15 residues. Germline V gene sequence: CDR1 SEHNR, CDR2 FQNEAQ (reference sequence).

The J gene is TRBJ2-7, the V gene TRBV6-5, with D possibly being TRBD1 (5 bases). Germline CDR1 is MNHEY and CDR2 is SVGAGI. The V and J ends lost 5 bases and 2 bases respectively, with 13 bases between them. This CDR3 has 14 residues. DNA for the CDR3: TGTGCCAGCAGTCAGACAGTCCCCCCCTACGAGCAGTACTTC. It yields the protein CASSQTVPPYEQYF.

In this sample, this clone turned up once. The chain carries TRBV9 and TRBJ2-5, with 9 positions matching TRBD2. V shed 4 bases, J shed 1 base, and the junction held 8 bases outside the gene matches. In germline, CDR1 is SGDLS, CDR2 YYNGEE. CDR3 size: 16 residues. The CDR3 loop is CASSPGTSRGQETQYF. The DNA of the CDR3 is TGTGCCAGCAGCCCCGGGACTAGCAGGGGCCAAGAGACCCAGTACTTC.

The rearrangement uses TRBV3-1 (or the pseudogene TRBV3-2) and TRBJ2-1, with 8 bases identical to TRBD2. In germline, CDR1 is LGHDT, CDR2 YNNKEL (reference sequence). The CDR3 has 15 residues. Trimming removed 1 base from V and 6 bases from J; junction bases left unmatched: 5. The CDR3 region is CASSQVGTRINEQFF. CDR3 in DNA: TGTGCCAGCAGCCAAGTTGGGACTAGGATCAATGAGCAGTTCTTC.

The chain has TRBV30 and TRBJ1-1, with 8 nucleotides matching TRBD1. V shed 3 bases, J shed 1 base, and the junction held 13 bases outside the gene matches. Looked up from germline, CDR1 is GTSNPN and CDR2 is SVGIG (reference sequence). This CDR3 comprises 17 residues. The CDR3, as DNA: TGTGCCTGGAGAAAGGGGCTGTTGGGGACAGGGAACACTGAAGCTTTCTTT. It translates to CAWRKGLLGTGNTEAFF. Full variable domain (outside the CDR3, taken from reference TRBV30 and TRBJ1-1): SQTIHQWPATLVQPVGSPLSLECTVEGTSNPNLYWYRQAAGRGLQLLFYSVGIGQISSEVPQNLSASRPQDRQFILSSKKLLLSDSGFYLCAWRKGLLGTGNTEAFFGQGTRLTVV.

This chain connects TRBV27 to TRBJ2-7; the D gene is possibly TRBD1 (5 bases). Per the germline V gene, CDR1 is MNHEY and CDR2 is SMNVEV (reference sequence). V gave up 1 base and J gave up 5 bases, with 12 bases separating them. The CDR3 covers 14 residues. The CDR3 DNA reads as TGTGCCAGCAGTTTATATAAGGGGAAAGACGAGCAGTACTTC. This gives the protein CASSLYKGKDEQYF.

The chain is built from TRBV7-8 and TRBJ1-5; 7 bases agree with TRBD1. Germline loops: CDR1 SGHVS, CDR2 FQNEAQ. The CDR3 length is 18 residues. The V segment lost 5 bases and the J segment 1 base; nucleotides outside the gene matches: 14. The DNA of the CDR3 is TGTGCCAGCAGCCCGAGAAGGAAGACAGGGAACAGCAATCAGCCCCAGCATTTT. Protein: CASSPRRKTGNSNQPQHF.

The chain recombines TRBV5-4 with TRBJ2-1; 16 bases match TRBD2. CDR3 length equals 16 residues. Germline CDR1 and CDR2: SGHNT and YYREEE (reference sequence). V shed 5 bases and J 10 bases; nucleotides not matched to a gene: 9. The CDR3 bases are TGTGCCAGCAGTCATTCCGGGACTAGCGGGGGGGAAGAGCAGTTCTTC. It is translated as CASSHSGTSGGEEQFF.

The chain has TRBV19 and TRBJ2-7, with 8 bases that match TRBD1. V trimming: 4 bases; J trimming: 4 bases; junction bases outside the gene matches: 9. The germline CDR1 and CDR2 sequences are LNHDA and SQIVND (reference sequence). The CDR3 loop spans 15 amino acids. In DNA, the CDR3 is TGTGCCAGTAGTAAACAGACAGGGGTTATATACGAGCAGTACTTC. Translating gives CASSKQTGVIYEQYF. Full variable domain (missing parts from reference TRBV19 and TRBJ2-7): DGGITQSPKYLFRKEGQNVTLSCEQNLNHDAMYWYRQDPGQGLRLIYYSQIVNDFQKGDIAEGYSVSREKKESFPLTVTSAQKNPTAFYLCASSKQTGVIYEQYFGPGTRLTVT.

The chain is built from TRBV7-2 and TRBJ1-1; D is unresolved. The CDR3 totals 14 residues. The germline V and J ends were trimmed by 0 bases and 1 base, with 6 bases remaining between them. CDR1 SGHTA and CDR2 FQGNSA come from the germline V gene. The DNA for the CDR3 is TGTGCCAGCAGCTTAGCGAGGGCGAACACTGAAGCTTTCTTT. It encodes CASSLARANTEAFF.

The gene calls are TRBV28 and TRBJ2-7, with D uncertain. The germline V gene has CDR1 MDHEN and CDR2 SYDVKM. Trimming took off 7 bases at V and 3 bases at J, with 13 bases between the two ends. The CDR3 runs to 13 residues. DNA for the CDR3: TGTGCCAGCATGAATCCGAACTTCTACGAGCAGTACTTC. Its translation is CASMNPNFYEQYF. Full variable domain (missing parts from reference TRBV28 and TRBJ2-7): DVKVTQSSRYLVKRTGEKVFLECVQDMDHENMFWYRQDPGLGLRLIYFSYDVKMKEKGDIPEGYSVSREKKERFSLILESASTNQTSMYLCASMNPNFYEQYFGPGTRLTVT.

Concerning this clone itself: The sample carries other DNA sequences with the same CDR3. This chain links TRBV24-1 with TRBJ2-2; TRBD1 matches 9 bases. The CDR3 sequence is 16 residues long. Germline values: CDR1 KGHDR, CDR2 SFDVKD. V lost 3 bases to trimming and J lost 1 base; unmatched junction nucleotides: 2. This CDR3 is CATSDPGQGNTGELFF. CDR3 DNA sequence: TGTGCCACCAGTGATCCGGGACAGGGGAACACCGGGGAGCTGTTTTTT.

The rearrangement joins TRBV7-9 to TRBJ2-7; 7 bases are shared with TRBD2. The J segment lost 3 bases and the V segment lost 5 bases, leaving 7 bases of the junction unmatched. The CDR3 contains 14 residues. Germline assignment: CDR1 SEHNR and CDR2 FQNEAQ (reference sequence). The chain's CDR3 is CASSPGGGFYEQYF. CDR3 nucleotides: TGTGCCAGCAGCCCGGGGGGAGGTTTCTACGAGCAGTACTTC.

V gene TRBV6-1 combines with J gene TRBJ1-1; 9 positions agree with TRBD1. The CDR3 runs 18 residues. The junction had 15 bases not matched to a gene; V was cut back by 3 bases and J by 4 bases. CDR1 and CDR2 (germline): MNHNS, SASEGT. CDR3 in amino acids: CASSERGQGIIGSTEAFF. The CDR3 DNA reads as TGTGCCAGCAGTGAGCGGGGACAGGGCATTATAGGTAGCACTGAAGCTTTCTTT.

The DNA for the CDR3 is TGTGCCACGCGGCCCGGGTTGACAACTAATGAAAAACTGTTTTTT. It specifies CATRPGLTTNEKLFF. J is TRBJ1-4 and V is TRBV6-5, with D unresolved. Germline lookup yields CDR1 MNHEY and CDR2 SVGAGI. The CDR3 runs to 15 residues. V lost 10 bases, J lost 0 bases, and 15 bases lay in between.